The clone carrying this T cell receptor (beta chain) was observed a handful of times. Its antigen is as yet unknown. This sample is drawn from a study of cytomegalovirus exposure and HLA in healthy donors. CDR3 length: 16 residues. Germline trimming cut 4 bases from V and 5 bases from J; bases unmatched to any gene: 15. Germline assignment: CDR1 SGHRS and CDR2 YFSETQ. General study findings and limits: Indistinguishability led to the exclusion of some V segments, TRBV6-2 and TRBV6-3 included. Most CMV-associated TCR beta chains appeared HLA-restricted in a later analysis. According to an earlier analysis, most TCR beta V segments yielded productive rearrangements about 87% or about 30% of the time. With high specificity and sensitivity, the classifier reportedly diagnosed cytomegalovirus status.

A multiplex PCR was run with 60 Vbeta primers and 13 Jbeta primers. TCRdb's copy holds only in-frame clones and misses some; the assay was immunoSEQ multiplex PCR. Of more than 60,000 clones in the sample, roughly 80% were seen once. The TCR was taken from a male donor in good health and CMV-seropositive. Specimen: PBMCs. The J gene is TRBJ2-7, the V gene TRBV5-1; TRBD1 aligns across 7 bases. This chain's CDR3 is CASSTIQGSPFHEQYF. The CDR3 nucleotides are TGCGCCAGCAGCACGATACAGGGGTCCCCTTTCCACGAGCAGTACTTC.